The rows below give T cell receptor beta chains drawn from one sample of a study of shared clonotypes between healthy human individuals. Only in-frame clones appear in the TCRdb table, and some are missing; sequencing was by immunoSEQ multiplex PCR. The data contain around 95,000 clones, roughly 50% of them seen just once; the ten biggest clones take up over 13%. Input material: PBMCs. The receptors shown here come from a woman between 40 and 50 years old in good health. Some clones in this sample may be carry-over from other donors' samples. The CDR3 runs from the conserved cysteine through the conserved F or W. The D gene is left open where the match is weak. Only some rows state a clone size, as once, few, many or a class for expanded clones.

abundance	v_gene	len	d_gene	j_gene	CDR3nt	CDR3aa
NA	TRBV11-2	14	NA	TRBJ2-1	TGTGCCAGCAGCTTAGATAGGGGGGCGTCTGAGCAGTTCTTC	CASSLDRGASEQFF
NA	TRBV30	13	NA	TRBJ2-7	TGTGCCTGGGAGGGTCCCTTTAAGGGCGAGCAGTACTTC	CAWEGPFKGEQYF
many	TRBV30	14	NA	TRBJ1-4	TGTGCCTGGGGGGAACAGGGTGCTAATGAAAAACTGTTTTTT	CAWGEQGANEKLFF
NA	TRBV7-8	15	NA	TRBJ2-5	TGTGCCAGCAGCTTAAGTGGGAGCGCGGGGGAGACCCAGTACTTC	CASSLSGSAGETQYF
NA	TRBV15	13	NA	TRBJ1-5	TGTGCCACCAGCACAGCAAACAATCAGCCCCAGCATTTT	CATSTANNQPQHF
NA	TRBV29-1	14	TRBD2	TRBJ2-1	TGCAGCGTTGAACTACTGGCGGGAGTCAATGAGCAGTTCTTC	CSVELLAGVNEQFF
few	TRBV11-2	13	TRBD1	TRBJ1-1	TGTGCCAGCAGCCCGGGACAGGGGGCTGGAGCTTTCTTT	CASSPGQGAGAFF
NA	TRBV28	15	TRBD1	TRBJ1-1	TGTGCCAGCAGCCGTTGGGGACAGACGAACACTGAAGCTTTCTTT	CASSRWGQTNTEAFF
many	TRBV5-4	14	NA	TRBJ1-2	TGTGCCAGCAGCTTTTTACAGGAGGAATATGGCTACACCTTC	CASSFLQEEYGYTF
NA	TRBV30	11	NA	TRBJ2-3	TGTGCCTGGAGTGGCAGGGAAGAGGAGAATTTT	CAWSGREEENF
NA	TRBV5-5	15	NA	TRBJ2-1	TGTGCCAGCAGCTCCCCGGACGGGGGGCACAATGAGCAGTTCTTC	CASSSPDGGHNEQFF
once	TRBV30	16	TRBD1	TRBJ2-7	TGTGCCTGGAGTGAGACGGGACAGGCCAATGACTACGAGCAGTACTTC	CAWSETGQANDYEQYF
NA	TRBV2	12	NA	TRBJ1-5	TGTGCCAGCGGTGGGGGGAATCAGCCCCAGCATTTT	CASGGGNQPQHF
few	TRBV30	12	NA	TRBJ2-3	TGTGCCTGGAGTGTAAGGGCAGATACGCAGTATTTT	CAWSVRADTQYF
many	TRBV19	14	TRBD1	TRBJ1-2	TGTGCCAGTAGTTGGGGCGGACAGGGACTTGGCTACACCTTC	CASSWGGQGLGYTF
many	TRBV28	13	NA	TRBJ2-7	TGTGCCAGCAGCATAGGGGTCTCCTACGAGCAGTACTTC	CASSIGVSYEQYF
NA	TRBV5-6	17	TRBD1	TRBJ2-5	TGTGCCAGCAGCTTATTCTTGGGGGGACAGGGCGAAGAGACCCAGTACTTC	CASSLFLGGQGEETQYF
once	TRBV29-1	17	TRBD2	TRBJ2-1	TGCAGCGGGGGGGGACTAGCGGGAGCCAGCTCCTACAATGAGCAGTTCTTC	CSGGGLAGASSYNEQFF
many	TRBV6-1	12	NA	TRBJ2-2	TGTGCCAGCAACGGCAACACCGGGGAGCTGTTTTTT	CASNGNTGELFF
NA	TRBV4-3	15	NA	TRBJ2-5	TGCGCCAGCAGCCAACTTCCGAACCAACAAGAGACCCAGTACTTC	CASSQLPNQQETQYF
many	TRBV11-2	15	NA	TRBJ2-7	TGTGCCAGCAGCCGAACAGGGCTTCCAGTGAACGAGCAGTACTTC	CASSRTGLPVNEQYF
NA	TRBV27	15	NA	TRBJ2-7	TGTGCCAGCAGTTTTGGTCAGGGAGACTACTACGAGCAGTACTTC	CASSFGQGDYYEQYF